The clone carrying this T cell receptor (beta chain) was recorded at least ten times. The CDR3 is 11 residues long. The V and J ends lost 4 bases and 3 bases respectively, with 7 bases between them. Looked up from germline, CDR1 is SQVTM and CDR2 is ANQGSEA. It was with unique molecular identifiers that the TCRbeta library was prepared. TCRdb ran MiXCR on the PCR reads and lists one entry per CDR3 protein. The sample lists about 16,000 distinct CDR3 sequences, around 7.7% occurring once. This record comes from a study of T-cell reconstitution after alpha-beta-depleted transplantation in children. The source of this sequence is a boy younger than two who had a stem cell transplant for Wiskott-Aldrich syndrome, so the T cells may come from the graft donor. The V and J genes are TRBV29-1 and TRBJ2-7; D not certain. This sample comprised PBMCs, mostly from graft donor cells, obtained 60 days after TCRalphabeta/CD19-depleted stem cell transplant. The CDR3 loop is CSVVQLYEQYF. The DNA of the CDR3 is TGCAGCGTTGTACAACTCTACGAGCAGTACTTC.